Shown below are 12 T cell receptor beta chains from a single sample sequenced in a study of blood T cells in healthy people across ages. With a J-beta primer mix and a sample-barcoded 5' primer, a second PCR ran roughly 6 to 11 cycles. TCRdb ran MiXCR on the 5' RACE reads and lists one entry per CDR3 protein. The data contain 1,300,000 or so distinct CDR3 sequences, roughly 59% of them singletons. Sequencing was carried out using blood. The receptors were gathered from a man between 18 and 35 years old in good health.

This clonotype was seen a handful of times. The rearrangement links TRBV10-1 to TRBJ2-1, with D tentatively TRBD2 (6 bases). Looked up from germline, CDR1 is WNHNN and CDR2 is SYGVQD (reference sequence). This CDR3 region has 14 residues. V was trimmed by 4 bases and J by 3 bases, leaving 10 bases between them. CDR3 in DNA: TGCGCCAGCAGTGGGCCCGGGAGCTACAATGAGCAGTTCTTC. Its protein product is CASSGPGSYNEQFF.

The J gene is TRBJ2-3, the V gene TRBV6-6; unclear D gene. V dropped 5 bases and J dropped 3 bases, with 15 bases sitting between them. CDR1 is MNHNY, CDR2 SVGAGI, per germline (reference sequence). The CDR3 is made up of 15 amino acids. The CDR3 DNA reads as TGTGCCAGCAGTACGGCGTCTCCAAGGACAGATACGCAGTATTTT. It yields the protein CASSTASPRTDTQYF.

This clonotype was counted only a few times. The chain uses TRBV7-9 and TRBJ2-7, with 12 bases aligning to TRBD2. Germline trimming cut 5 bases from V and 3 bases from J; bases unmatched to any gene: 8. The CDR3 is made up of 16 amino acids. CDR1 is SEHNR, CDR2 FQNEAQ, per germline (reference sequence). The CDR3 is CASSLETSGSFYEQYF. The CDR3 DNA reads as TGTGCCAGCAGCCTCGAGACTAGCGGGAGTTTCTACGAGCAGTACTTC.

This chain joins TRBV7-9 and TRBJ2-5; a weak D match, TRBD1 (5 bases). Germline CDR1 is SEHNR and CDR2 is FQNEAQ (reference sequence). The V end was cut by 5 bases, the J end by 3 bases, with 13 bases between. This CDR3 has 14 amino acids. In DNA form, the CDR3 reads TGTGCCAGCAGCCCCCAGACCAGGGAAGAGACCCAGTACTTC. Protein: CASSPQTREETQYF.

The V and J genes are TRBV5-1 and TRBJ1-1; D may be TRBD1 (5 bases). Trimming removed 4 bases from V and 5 bases from J, with 24 bases in between. This CDR3 is built from 17 residues. Looked up from germline, CDR1 is SGHRS and CDR2 is YFSETQ. CDR3 DNA: TGCGCCAGCAGCCTCGGGCCGCCCGGGGGGGGTAAGACTGAAGCTTTCTTT. Amino acids: CASSLGPPGGGKTEAFF.

The chain has TRBV20-1 and TRBJ2-5; 11 nucleotides agree with TRBD2. With V trimmed by 1 base and J by 5 bases, 3 bases remained unmatched. Per the germline V gene, CDR1 is DFQATT and CDR2 is SNEGSKA (reference sequence). CDR3 length: 14 amino acids. The CDR3 loop is CSARVASGRETQYF. As DNA, the CDR3 is TGCAGTGCTAGAGTGGCTAGCGGGAGGGAGACCCAGTACTTC.

V usage is TRBV10-3 and J usage is TRBJ2-1; 9 bases match TRBD2. The germline V gene encodes CDR1 ENHRY and CDR2 SYGVKD. J was trimmed by 5 bases and V by 8 bases; bases with no gene match: 10. CDR3 length: 15 residues. CDR3 coding DNA: TGTGCCATCTCCTCCGGGACTAGCAGAAACAATGAGCAGTTCTTC. Protein product: CAISSGTSRNNEQFF.

This clonotype was seen a handful of times. The chain joins TRBV20-1 to TRBJ2-4, with D perhaps matching TRBD2 (5 bases). The end of the DNA aligns better with TRBJ2-7, so the J call may be wrong. The CDR3 contains 16 residues. Germline loops: CDR1 DFQATT, CDR2 SNEGSKA (reference sequence). CDR3 residues: CSARVHSAATLSEQYF. DNA of the CDR3: TGCAGTGCTAGAGTCCACTCAGCGGCGACGCTTTCCGAGCAGTACTTC.

The chain employs TRBV18 and TRBJ2-7, with D unresolved. This CDR3 comprises 14 residues. V lost 2 bases and J lost 2, with 10 bases in between. Germline lookup yields CDR1 KGHSH and CDR2 LQKENI. The CDR3 nucleotides are TGTGCCAGCTCACCAGCCCGACCCACCTACGAGCAGTACTTC. Translated, it gives CASSPARPTYEQYF.

This chain joins TRBV4-1 and TRBJ2-1; D not resolved. In germline, CDR1 is MGHRA, CDR2 YSYEKL. The CDR3 has 15 residues. Trimming pared 4 bases from V and 4 bases from J, leaving 14 bases between. The chain's CDR3 is CASSRNNELYNEQFF. In DNA, the CDR3 is TGCGCCAGCAGCCGAAATAACGAACTTTACAATGAGCAGTTCTTC.

The CDR3 protein is CASWQGGEETQYF. The CDR3 coding sequence is TGTGCCAGCTGGCAGGGCGGGGAAGAGACCCAGTACTTC. V gene TRBV3-1 combines with J gene TRBJ2-5; a weak D match, TRBD2 (6 bases). The V and J ends lost 8 bases and 3 bases respectively, with 13 bases between them. The CDR3 is 13 amino acids. Germline CDR1 and CDR2: LGHDT and YNNKEL (reference sequence).

The chain combines TRBV29-1 with TRBJ1-1, with D perhaps matching TRBD1 (5 bases). V lost 0 bases and J 2 bases, leaving 10 bases between the germline ends. The CDR3 has 14 amino acids. CDR1 and CDR2 (germline): SQVTM, ANQGSEA. CDR3 in amino acids: CSVEEVGTNTEAFF. The CDR3 DNA is TGCAGCGTTGAAGAAGTAGGGACTAACACTGAAGCTTTCTTT.